The next 17 T cell receptor beta chains were all read from a single sample in a study of blood T cell repertoires in COVID-19. The assay was immunoSEQ multiplex PCR, and TCRdb's table has in-frame clones only and misses some. The table includes around 400,000 clones, around 87% detected once. Material: peripheral blood. The receptors come from a woman aged 60-75 years with COVID-19, enrolled during active disease.

The chain joins TRBV2 to TRBJ1-1; unclear D gene. The V end lost 5 bases, the J end lost 8 bases, and 9 bases lay between the germline ends. The CDR3 sequence is 11 residues long. Germline V gene lookup returns CDR1 SNHLY and CDR2 FYNNEI. The CDR3 is CASSMTGEAFF. CDR3 in DNA: TGTGCCAGCAGTATGACTGGAGAAGCTTTCTTT.

The V call is TRBV4-1, the J call TRBJ2-3, with no clear D. The length of the CDR3 is 15 residues. V lost 5 bases and J 0 bases, leaving 12 bases between the germline ends. In germline, CDR1 is MGHRA, CDR2 YSYEKL. CDR3 DNA: TGCGCCAGCAGCGCTTTAATGGGCAGCACAGATACGCAGTATTTT. Translating gives CASSALMGSTDTQYF.

The chain joins TRBV9 to TRBJ2-1; 10 nucleotides line up with TRBD2. This CDR3 comprises 20 residues. The V segment lost 4 bases and the J segment 1 base; nucleotides outside the gene matches: 17. CDR1 and CDR2 from the germline V gene are SGDLS and YYNGEE. The CDR3 region is CASSSKTGEVAGGSYNEQFF. The CDR3, as DNA: TGTGCCAGCAGCTCAAAGACAGGGGAGGTAGCGGGGGGATCCTACAATGAGCAGTTCTTC.

The chain employs TRBV7-2 and TRBJ2-6, with no clear D. Germline values: CDR1 SGHTA, CDR2 FQGNSA. The CDR3 loop spans 19 amino acids. V dropped 2 bases and J dropped 0 bases, with 17 bases sitting between them. The CDR3 DNA follows: TGTGCCAGCAGCTTATATGTCGTCCGTACAAGCTCTGGGGCCAACGTCCTGACTTTC. This encodes CASSLYVVRTSSGANVLTF.

This sequence joins TRBV19 and TRBJ1-4; TRBD1 might be the D (6 bases). The CDR3 runs to 17 residues. Trimming shortened V by 0 bases and J by 8 bases, and 19 bases separated the two germline ends. The germline CDR1 and CDR2 sequences are LNHDA and SQIVND (reference sequence). This CDR3 is CASSIDRGAADREKLFF. The CDR3 DNA reads TGTGCCAGTAGTATAGATCGAGGAGCGGCAGACAGGGAAAAACTGTTTTTT.

The rearrangement joins TRBV9 to TRBJ1-2; D not resolved. The CDR3 runs to 13 residues. The germline gives CDR1 SGDLS, CDR2 YYNGEE. V was cut by 0 bases and J by 2 bases, with 5 bases left in between. CDR3 region: CASSVDKNYGYTF. The CDR3 DNA reads TGTGCCAGCAGCGTAGACAAGAACTATGGCTACACCTTC.

The CDR3 sequence is CASSLVFARWMGQEYNEQFF. The DNA of the CDR3 is TGCGCCAGCAGCTTGGTCTTTGCAAGGTGGATGGGACAGGAGTACAATGAGCAGTTCTTC. The J gene is TRBJ2-1, the V gene TRBV5-1; TRBD1 matches at 8 bases. The junction had 18 bases not matched to a gene; V was cut back by 0 bases and J by 4 bases. This CDR3 spans 20 amino acids. Germline V gene sequence: CDR1 SGHRS, CDR2 YFSETQ.

The chain joins TRBV18 to TRBJ2-2; TRBD1 agrees at 7 bases. The CDR3 has 15 residues. Trimming cost V 6 bases and J 1 base; bases outside gene matches: 5. Per germline, CDR1 KGHSH and CDR2 LQKENI. CDR3 sequence (DNA): TGTGCCAGCTCTTCTAACAGGGGGAACACCGGGGAGCTGTTTTTT. Its translation is CASSSNRGNTGELFF. Based on the CDR3 plus reference TRBV18 and TRBJ2-2, the full variable domain is NAGVMQNPRHLVRRRGQEARLRCSPMKGHSHVYWYRQLPEEGLKFMVYLQKENIIDESGMPKERFSAEFPKEGPSILRIQQVVRGDSAAYFCASSSNRGNTGELFFGEGSRLTVL.

This clone was seen once. This rearrangement joins TRBV5-5 to TRBJ1-2; the match to TRBD1 covers 10 bases. Trimming removed 4 bases from V and 8 bases from J; junction bases left unmatched: 5. Germline V gives CDR1 SGHKS, CDR2 YYEKEE (reference sequence). The CDR3 is 13 residues long. CDR3 sequence reads: CASSPTGGQGYTF. CDR3 in DNA: TGTGCCAGCAGCCCGACAGGGGGCCAAGGCTACACCTTC.

This clone appeared a few times. The rearrangement uses TRBV12-5 and TRBJ1-2, with 7 nucleotides matching TRBD1. CDR1 and CDR2 from the germline V gene are LGHNT and FRNRAP. The CDR3 extends over 14 amino acids. V gave up 1 base and J gave up 3 bases; unmatched junction bases: 2. CDR3 DNA: TGTGCTAGTGGTTTGGCACAGGGGTACTATGGCTACACCTTC. Protein sequence: CASGLAQGYYGYTF.

V usage is TRBV3-1 (or the pseudogene TRBV3-2) and J usage is TRBJ2-7, with 8 bases fitting TRBD2. In germline, CDR1 is LGHDT, CDR2 YNNKEL (reference sequence). The CDR3 extends over 13 amino acids. Trimming took 11 bases from V and 1 from J; bases not matched to a gene: 7. The CDR3 sequence: CAVRSGSSYEQYF. CDR3 coding DNA: TGTGCCGTCAGGAGCGGGAGTTCCTACGAGCAGTACTTC.

The CDR3 reads CASSLGGDGANVLTF. In DNA form, the CDR3 reads TGTGCCAGCAGCTTGGGGGGAGATGGGGCCAACGTCCTGACTTTC. The chain has TRBV5-6 and TRBJ2-6, with D perhaps matching TRBD2 (5 bases). There are 15 residues in the CDR3. Trimming shortened V by 0 bases and J by 3 bases, and 7 bases separated the two germline ends. Germline V gene data show CDR1 as SGHDT and CDR2 as YYEEEE.

This clone was seen at least ten times. The chain recombines TRBV5-6 with TRBJ2-7, with unresolved D. This CDR3 has 12 residues. With 0 bases removed from V and 7 bases from J, the gap between germline ends came to 8 bases. CDR1 is SGHDT, CDR2 YYEEEE, per germline. This CDR3 reads CASSLALREQYF. The CDR3 DNA sequence: TGTGCCAGCAGCTTGGCTTTGAGGGAGCAGTACTTC.

The chain is built from TRBV5-1 and TRBJ1-4; 9 positions agree with TRBD1. From germline, CDR1 is SGHRS and CDR2 YFSETQ. CDR3 size: 14 residues. The J segment lost 11 bases and the V segment lost 4 bases, leaving 9 bases of the junction unmatched. The CDR3, as DNA: TGCGCCAGCAGCCCGGGACAGGGACATCAGAAACTGTTTTTT. It is translated as CASSPGQGHQKLFF.

The J gene is TRBJ1-3, the V gene TRBV4-1; a possible D gene is TRBD1 (6 bases). V lost 2 bases and J lost 4, with 18 bases in between. The germline V gene encodes CDR1 MGHRA and CDR2 YSYEKL. This CDR3 is 17 amino acids long. CDR3 bases: TGCGCCAGCAGCCAACACCCATCAACAGGGCAGGGAAACACCATATATTTT. Protein product: CASSQHPSTGQGNTIYF.

This rearrangement joins TRBV18 to TRBJ1-3; D is undetermined. Germline V lookup: CDR1 KGHSH, CDR2 LQKENI. V was clipped by 7 bases and J by 8 bases, with 6 bases between them. CDR3 length: 10 amino acids. This CDR3 reads CASFGDTIYF. The CDR3 DNA is TGTGCCAGCTTCGGAGACACCATATATTTT.

The genes are TRBV10-1 and TRBJ2-2; 9 bases are a match to TRBD1. The CDR3 is 15 residues long. Germline CDR1 and CDR2: WNHNN and SYGVQD (reference sequence). V lost 3 bases and J lost 2; bases outside the gene matches: 1. The CDR3 protein is CASSETGGNTGELFF. The CDR3 DNA is TGCGCCAGCAGTGAAACAGGGGGCAACACCGGGGAGCTGTTTTTT.